These 31 T cell receptor beta chains share one sample of origin, sequenced in a study of T-cell reconstitution after alpha-beta-depleted transplantation in children. Unique molecular identifiers were used to barcode this TCRbeta library. One entry per CDR3 protein, called by TCRdb with MiXCR from the PCR reads. The profile shows 600,000 to 700,000 distinct CDR3 sequences, 16% of them singletons. This specimen was PBMCs from the stem cell graft donor, taken from the stem cell graft. These receptors originate from a human donor who donated a stem cell graft to a child with acute myeloid leukemia.

In this sample, this clonotype turned up once. The genes are TRBV12-3 or TRBV12-4 and TRBJ2-1; TRBD2 agrees at 10 bases. This CDR3 contains 15 residues. The J segment lost 4 bases and the V segment lost 6 bases, leaving 6 bases of the junction unmatched. CDR3 loop: CASSQSGGGYNEQFF. CDR3 sequence (DNA): TGTGCCAGCAGCCAAAGCGGGGGGGGGTACAATGAGCAGTTCTTC.

This rearrangement joins TRBV7-2 to TRBJ1-5; a weak D match, TRBD1 (5 bases). V dropped 1 base and J dropped 11 bases, with 12 bases sitting between them. CDR1 SGHTA and CDR2 FQGNSA come from the germline V gene. The CDR3 has 13 amino acids. The DNA of the CDR3 is TGTGCCAGCAGCTTAGACTTCCAGGGAGCCCAGCATTTT. Its translation: CASSLDFQGAQHF.

V is TRBV20-1 and J is TRBJ2-5, with 9 bases lining up with TRBD2. The CDR3 extends over 16 amino acids. Germline V CDR1 and CDR2: DFQATT, SNEGSKA (reference sequence). V lost 0 bases and J lost 5; bases outside the gene matches: 10. The CDR3 nucleotides read TGCAGTGCTAGAGATGAACAGCGGGGGGCCCAGGAGACCCAGTACTTC. As protein: CSARDEQRGAQETQYF.

This clonotype was detected many times. The chain recombines TRBV20-1 with TRBJ2-7; D perhaps matches TRBD2 (6 bases). Germline V CDR1 and CDR2: DFQATT, SNEGSKA (reference sequence). This CDR3 has 17 residues. The ends were cut back, 1 base at V and 0 bases at J, with 19 bases in the middle. CDR3 in DNA: TGCAGTGCTAGAGTCATGCGGCTGGACGGGAGCTCCTACGAGCAGTACTTC. Its translation is CSARVMRLDGSSYEQYF.

This clonotype was detected a few times. The chain uses TRBV25-1 and TRBJ2-5, with 8 nucleotides matching TRBD1. Germline trimming cut 5 bases from V and 5 bases from J; bases unmatched to any gene: 7. Germline V gives CDR1 MGHDK, CDR2 SYGVNS. This CDR3 is 14 amino acids long. The CDR3: CASSNNRGWETQYF. The CDR3 coding sequence is TGTGCCAGCAGTAATAACAGGGGGTGGGAGACCCAGTACTTC.

Ten or more counts support this clonotype. The chain has TRBV20-1 and TRBJ2-4; perhaps TRBD1 as D (6 bases). The V and J ends lost 7 bases and 1 base respectively, with 11 bases between them. The CDR3 covers 13 residues. CDR1 DFQATT and CDR2 SNEGSKA come from the germline V gene (reference sequence). DNA for the CDR3: TGCAGTGTCCCAGGGGTTGCCAAAAACATTCAGTACTTC. Translating it yields CSVPGVAKNIQYF.

The chain uses TRBV7-2 and TRBJ2-3; D remains ambiguous. The CDR3 has 17 amino acids. CDR1 is SGHTA, CDR2 FQGNSA, per germline. The V and J ends lost 6 bases and 5 bases respectively, with 24 bases between them. The CDR3 region has the DNA TGTGCCAGCAGTTTAAATGTGGGATCCCGTAACGGAGATACGCAGTATTTT. Residues: CASSLNVGSRNGDTQYF.

With regard to this clonotype: A much larger clonotype is one base distant, so this may be a read error. The chain has TRBV20-1 and TRBJ1-1; no definite D call. The CDR3 loop spans 10 amino acids. Germline V gives CDR1 DFQATT, CDR2 SNEGSKA (reference sequence). V was clipped by 7 bases and J by 6 bases, with 9 bases between them. The CDR3 sequence is CSGTSAEAFF. The CDR3 bases are TGCAGTGGGACGAGCGCTGAAGCTTTCTTT.

The table lists this clonotype with many counts. The chain recombines TRBV20-1 with TRBJ2-1; no clear D. CDR1 is DFQATT, CDR2 SNEGSKA, per germline (reference sequence). The CDR3 is made up of 14 amino acids. The V gene lost 6 bases and the J gene lost 5 bases, with 17 bases spanning the gap. This chain's CDR3 is CSAIFNLPHNEQFF. The CDR3 DNA follows: TGCAGTGCAATATTCAACCTCCCCCACAATGAGCAGTTCTTC.

This clonotype was seen repeatedly, ten times or more. This chain connects TRBV6-4 to TRBJ2-3; a possible D gene is TRBD2 (7 bases). This CDR3 region has 14 residues. Trimming took 3 bases from V and 4 from J, leaving 11 bases between them. CDR1 and CDR2 (germline): MRHNA, SNTAGT. As DNA, the CDR3 is TGTGCCAGCAGTGAAGGGGGGGGGCCAGATACGCAGTATTTT. Residues: CASSEGGGPDTQYF.

There are many counts of this clonotype. The rearrangement uses TRBV15 and TRBJ2-5, with D possibly being TRBD2 (6 bases). V was clipped by 0 bases and J by 4 bases, with 12 bases between them. The germline V gene has CDR1 LNHNV and CDR2 YYDKDF (reference sequence). This CDR3 contains 15 residues. In nucleotides, the CDR3 is TGTGCCACCAGCAGAGAAGGAGGGTACGGAGAGACCCAGTACTTC. This encodes CATSREGGYGETQYF.

Comment on this clonotype: The junction does not match germline at one end; this may be a read error. V usage is TRBV20-1 and J usage is TRBJ2-3, with 7 positions matching TRBD2. This CDR3 comprises 13 residues. In germline, CDR1 is DFQATT, CDR2 SNEGSKA (reference sequence). The CDR3, as DNA: TGCAGTGCTACGGGGGGAAGCACAGATACGCAGAATTTT. Protein: CSATGGSTDTQNF.

This clonotype was seen a handful of times. This rearrangement joins TRBV9 to TRBJ2-1; 9 positions match TRBD2. V lost 3 bases, J lost 3 bases, and 1 base stayed unmatched. There are 14 residues in the CDR3. Germline V gene data show CDR1 as SGDLS and CDR2 as YYNGEE. DNA for the CDR3: TGTGCCAGCAGCGCTAGCGGGAACTACAATGAGCAGTTCTTC. This gives the protein CASSASGNYNEQFF.

The J gene is TRBJ1-2, the V gene TRBV6-6; the match to TRBD1 covers 11 bases. V was pared by 11 bases and J by 4 bases, with 6 bases of the junction left unmatched. The length of the CDR3 is 13 residues. Germline V gene data show CDR1 as MNHNY and CDR2 as SVGAGI (reference sequence). The CDR3 bases are TGTGCCGGCGGACAGGGGGCCTTCTATGGCTACACCTTC. Encoded protein: CAGGQGAFYGYTF.

This clonotype was picked up a small number of times. The V and J genes are TRBV9 and TRBJ2-1; TRBD2 aligns across 9 bases. This CDR3 has 15 amino acids. CDR1 is SGDLS, CDR2 YYNGEE, per germline. V shed 0 bases, J shed 8 bases, and the junction held 6 bases outside the gene matches. The CDR3 spells CASSVEAGGGHEQFF. Here the CDR3 DNA reads TGTGCCAGCAGCGTAGAAGCGGGGGGCGGGCATGAGCAGTTCTTC.

This clonotype came up many times. The CDR3 DNA reads as TGCAGCGCCGGGGAGGGTCGTCAGCCCCAGCATTTT. Residues: CSAGEGRQPQHF. This sequence joins TRBV29-1 and TRBJ1-5; no firm D call. The CDR3 sequence is 12 residues long. V was clipped by 7 bases and J by 6 bases, with 13 bases between them. Germline values: CDR1 SQVTM, CDR2 ANQGSEA.

The V gene is TRBV7-6, the J gene TRBJ2-3, with TRBD1 matching 7 bases. The CDR3 runs to 15 residues. Trimming removed 6 bases from V and 5 bases from J; junction bases left unmatched: 11. Germline CDR1 is SGHVS and CDR2 is FNYEAQ. CDR3 in amino acids: CASSLQGQLGDTQYF. In nucleotides, the CDR3 is TGTGCCAGCAGTCTCCAGGGACAGCTCGGAGATACGCAGTATTTT.

The J gene is TRBJ2-2, the V gene TRBV12-3 or TRBV12-4; D gene unclear. CDR3 size: 17 residues. The V and J ends lost 7 bases and 4 bases respectively, with 22 bases between them. The DNA for the CDR3 is TGTGCCAGCACCCCCGGCAACCCGAACCCTAGCACCGGGGAGCTGTTTTTT. Translated, it gives CASTPGNPNPSTGELFF.

This clonotype showed up just a few times. The V gene is TRBV5-1, the J gene TRBJ2-1, with D tentatively TRBD2 (7 bases). The ends were cut back, 4 bases at V and 6 bases at J, with 17 bases in the middle. There are 15 residues in the CDR3. Per germline, CDR1 SGHRS and CDR2 YFSETQ. In DNA, the CDR3 is TGCGCCAGCAGCCCGGACAGAGGGGGGGGCAATGAGCAGTTCTTC. Its translation: CASSPDRGGGNEQFF. Together with reference TRBV5-1 and TRBJ2-1, the CDR3 gives the full variable domain: KAGVTQTPRYLIKTRGQQVTLSCSPISGHRSVSWYQQTPGQGLQFLFEYFSETQRNKGNFPGRFSGRQFSNSRSEMNVSTLELGDSALYLCASSPDRGGGNEQFFGPGTRLTVL.

This clonotype was observed a few times. The genes are TRBV6-1 and TRBJ1-6; no firm D call. Per the germline V gene, CDR1 is MNHNS and CDR2 is SASEGT. Trimming removed 4 bases from V and 14 bases from J, with 12 bases in between. CDR3 length: 12 residues. For the CDR3, the DNA is TGTGCCAGCAGTGTACGGGGTGAGGCCCTCCACTTT. Amino acid sequence: CASSVRGEALHF.

This clonotype was observed at least ten times. CDR3 sequence reads: CASTRGITGIGSPLHF. The CDR3 nucleotides are TGTGCCAGCACCCGGGGAATCACAGGGATCGGTTCACCCCTCCACTTT. The chain employs TRBV6-1 and TRBJ1-6; possibly TRBD1 for D (6 bases). Germline V gives CDR1 MNHNS, CDR2 SASEGT. The CDR3 has 16 amino acids. The V end lost 7 bases, the J end lost 9 bases, and 22 bases lay between the germline ends.

This clonotype was observed at least ten times. The chain links TRBV7-2 to TRBJ1-2; 8 nucleotides agree with TRBD1. The CDR3 loop spans 14 amino acids. The germline V gene has CDR1 SGHTA and CDR2 FQGNSA. Germline trimming cut 2 bases from V and 8 bases from J; bases unmatched to any gene: 7. CDR3 nucleotides: TGTGCCAGCAGCTTAAATCCAGGGGGCCTAGGCTACACCTTC. Protein sequence: CASSLNPGGLGYTF. Full variable domain (outside the CDR3, taken from reference TRBV7-2 and TRBJ1-2): GAGVSQSPSNKVTEKGKDVELRCDPISGHTALYWYRQSLGQGLEFLIYFQGNSAPDKSGLPSDRFSAERTGGSVSTLTIQRTQQEDSAVYLCASSLNPGGLGYTFGSGTRLTVV.

This clonotype was picked up many times. The CDR3 DNA follows: TGTGCCAGCAGTTTTAACGGAAATAGGGCAGGGAAAGAGACCCAGTACTTC. This translates into CASSFNGNRAGKETQYF. The chain combines TRBV6-5 with TRBJ2-5; a weak D match, TRBD1 (5 bases). Germline CDR1 and CDR2: MNHEY and SVGAGI. This CDR3 spans 17 amino acids. V dropped 4 bases and J dropped 3 bases, with 21 bases sitting between them.

Here the CDR3 DNA reads TGCGCCAGCAGCTCAGGACAGGGCATTTGGAATGAAGCTTTCTTT. Translation: CASSSGQGIWNEAFF. The chain uses TRBV5-1 and TRBJ1-1; 8 nucleotides match TRBD1. The CDR3 is made up of 15 amino acids. CDR1 is SGHRS and CDR2 is YFSETQ in the germline V gene. V lost 3 bases and J lost 7; bases outside the gene matches: 11.

This rearrangement joins TRBV2 to TRBJ2-1; D is ambiguous. Trimming took 4 bases from V and 4 from J, leaving 11 bases between them. CDR1 and CDR2 (germline): SNHLY, FYNNEI. The CDR3 has 14 residues. In DNA form, the CDR3 reads TGTGCCAGCAGTGGGACCAGTACTTACAATGAGCAGTTCTTC. Translation: CASSGTSTYNEQFF.

This clonotype was seen ten or more times. V is TRBV20-1 and J is TRBJ2-7; 8 bases map to TRBD1. Per germline, CDR1 DFQATT and CDR2 SNEGSKA (reference sequence). The CDR3 runs 11 residues. V shed 6 bases and J 2 bases; nucleotides not matched to a gene: 0. This CDR3 is CSAQGAYEQYF. The CDR3, as DNA: TGCAGTGCACAGGGGGCCTACGAGCAGTACTTC.

This chain links TRBV7-9 with TRBJ1-2, with TRBD1 matching 8 bases. CDR3 length: 16 amino acids. Germline assignment: CDR1 SEHNR and CDR2 FQNEAQ (reference sequence). J lost 3 bases, V lost 0 bases, and 6 bases had no gene match. The CDR3 DNA reads TGTGCCAGCAGCTTAGCGCTGGGACAGGTTGACTATGGCTACACCTTC. Residues: CASSLALGQVDYGYTF.

At least ten counts were recorded for this clonotype. The gene calls are TRBV12-3 or TRBV12-4 and TRBJ1-1, with TRBD1 as a possible D gene (5 bases). This CDR3 spans 15 amino acids. The V end lost 0 bases, the J end lost 1 base, and 9 bases lay between the germline ends. CDR3 amino acids: CASSLALGGNTEAFF. Here the CDR3 DNA reads TGTGCCAGCAGTTTAGCCTTGGGGGGGAACACTGAAGCTTTCTTT.

The chain uses TRBV13 and TRBJ1-1; maybe TRBD1 (5 bases). CDR3 length equals 13 residues. The germline V gene has CDR1 PRHDT and CDR2 FYEKMQ (reference sequence). The ends were cut back, 5 bases at V and 5 bases at J, with 12 bases in the middle. The chain's CDR3 is CASSAAGYTEAFF. The CDR3 region has the DNA TGTGCCAGCAGCGCAGCAGGGTATACTGAAGCTTTCTTT. The variable domain in full, completed from reference TRBV13 and TRBJ1-1, reads AAGVIQSPRHLIKEKRETATLKCYPIPRHDTVYWYQQGPGQDPQFLISFYEKMQSDKGSIPDRFSAQQFSDYHSELNMSSLELGDSALYFCASSAAGYTEAFFGQGTRLTVV.

This clonotype appeared many times. The chain has TRBV27 and TRBJ2-2; D is uncertain. CDR3 length: 12 amino acids. Per germline, CDR1 MNHEY and CDR2 SMNVEV (reference sequence). Trimming shortened V by 5 bases and J by 2 bases, and 3 bases separated the two germline ends. In nucleotides, the CDR3 is TGTGCCAGCAGTACAAACACCGGGGAGCTGTTTTTT. It is translated as CASSTNTGELFF.

This clonotype was picked up one time. J is TRBJ1-1 and V is TRBV7-3, with D possibly TRBD1 on 6 matching bases. The CDR3 spans 17 residues. CDR1 is SGHTA, CDR2 FQGTGA, per germline. V was pared by 1 base and J by 8 bases, with 23 bases between. This chain's CDR3 is CASSLMGTQPGLREAFF. For the CDR3, the DNA is TGTGCCAGCAGCTTAATGGGGACACAACCCGGTTTGAGGGAAGCTTTCTTT.